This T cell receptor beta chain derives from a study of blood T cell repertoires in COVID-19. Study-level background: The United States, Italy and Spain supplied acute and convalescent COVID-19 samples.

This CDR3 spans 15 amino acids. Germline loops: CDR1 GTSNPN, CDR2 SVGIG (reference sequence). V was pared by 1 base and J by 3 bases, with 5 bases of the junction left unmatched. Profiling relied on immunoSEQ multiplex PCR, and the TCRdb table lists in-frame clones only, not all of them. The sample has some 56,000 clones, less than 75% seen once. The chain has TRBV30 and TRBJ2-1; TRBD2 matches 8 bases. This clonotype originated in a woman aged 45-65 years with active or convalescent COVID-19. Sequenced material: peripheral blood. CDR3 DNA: TGTGCCTGGAGTGCCCCCGGGACTAGCTACAATGAGCAGTTCTTC. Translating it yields CAWSAPGTSYNEQFF.